A single sample is the source of the 21 T cell receptor beta chains below, sequenced in a study of OX40 agonist ivuxolimab in advanced cancers. Here immunoSEQ multiplex PCR was the method, and the copy in TCRdb shows in-frame clones only, minus some. Counted here are 70,000 to 90,000 clones, around nine tenths occurring once; the ten biggest clones make up more than 0.3%. This material consisted of CD4+ or CD8+ T cells sorted from blood, taken in a trial of the OX40 agonist ivuxolimab. Receptors were obtained from an adult with an advanced solid tumor such as melanoma, head and neck, liver or kidney cancer.

V and J are TRBV5-5 and TRBJ1-4, with D possibly being TRBD1 (6 bases). CDR1 and CDR2 from the germline V gene are SGHKS and YYEKEE (reference sequence). The CDR3 is 13 residues long. Trimming stripped 0 bases from V and 8 bases from J, with 8 bases between. The CDR3 DNA sequence: TGTGCCAGCAGCTTGGACAGGGAGGAAAAACTGTTTTTT. This codes for CASSLDREEKLFF.

This chain joins TRBV4-2 and TRBJ2-1; D is unclear. Germline-derived CDR1 and CDR2 are LGHNA and YNFKEQ. This CDR3 is built from 15 residues. V lost 1 base and J 5 bases, leaving 12 bases between the germline ends. As DNA, the CDR3 is TGTGCCAGCAGCCAAGGCCTAGGACGCGACAATGAGCAGTTCTTC. Encoded protein: CASSQGLGRDNEQFF.

This sequence joins TRBV18 and TRBJ2-7; 7 nucleotides match TRBD2. J lost 6 bases, V lost 0 bases, and 5 bases had no gene match. The CDR3 contains 14 residues. Germline V gene data show CDR1 as KGHSH and CDR2 as LQKENI. The CDR3 DNA sequence: TGTGCCAGCTCACCACCGGGGAGGGCGGGCGAGCAGTACTTC. It yields the protein CASSPPGRAGEQYF.

A few counts support this clone. This rearrangement joins TRBV5-1 to TRBJ1-2; 7 bases line up with TRBD1. This CDR3 contains 14 residues. V gave up 1 base and J gave up 6 bases; unmatched junction bases: 6. Germline assignment: CDR1 SGHRS and CDR2 YFSETQ. The CDR3 protein is CASSLSTGEDGYTF. The DNA of the CDR3 is TGCGCCAGCAGCTTGAGCACAGGGGAGGATGGCTACACCTTC.

This sequence joins TRBV2 and TRBJ1-1; a possible D gene is TRBD1 (6 bases). Germline loops: CDR1 SNHLY, CDR2 FYNNEI. The CDR3 totals 15 residues. V was trimmed by 5 bases and J by 1 base, leaving 14 bases between them. CDR3 sequence (DNA): TGTGCCAGCAGTTTCCAGGGGCAGGGGAACACTGAAGCTTTCTTT. Its protein is CASSFQGQGNTEAFF.

The V and J genes are TRBV7-2 and TRBJ2-7; maybe TRBD1 (6 bases). The CDR3 runs to 17 residues. V lost 5 bases and J lost 6, with 26 bases in between. Germline loops: CDR1 SGHTA, CDR2 FQGNSA. CDR3 residues: CASSHITGTPTSGEQYF. The CDR3 nucleotides are TGTGCCAGCAGCCACATTACCGGGACACCTACGAGCGGCGAGCAGTACTTC.

This chain links TRBV28 with TRBJ2-1; 7 bases align to TRBD2. In germline, CDR1 is MDHEN, CDR2 SYDVKM. With V trimmed by 7 bases and J by 9 bases, 9 bases remained unmatched. The CDR3 consists of 13 residues. The CDR3 region has the DNA TGTGCCAGCAACCTACTAGCGTTGTCTGAGCAGTTCTTC. Translating it yields CASNLLALSEQFF.

The chain employs TRBV7-6 and TRBJ2-1, with D possibly being TRBD2 (5 bases). The germline gives CDR1 SGHVS, CDR2 FNYEAQ. The CDR3 sequence is 15 residues long. V was shortened by 5 bases and J by 6 bases, with 17 bases between the two germline ends. CDR3 sequence (DNA): TGTGCCAGCAGCCCCGCCGGAGCTCGGGGCAATGAGCAGTTCTTC. It codes for CASSPAGARGNEQFF.

The chain uses TRBV4-1 and TRBJ1-2, with 10 bases identical to TRBD1. The V gene's germline CDR1 is MGHRA and CDR2 YSYEKL. The trim removed 4 bases at V and 5 bases at J, leaving 13 bases unmatched. The CDR3 extends over 17 amino acids. CDR3 in DNA: TGCGCCAGCAGCCCTACCCTTACCGGGACAGGGGTTTATGGCTACACCTTC. Translation: CASSPTLTGTGVYGYTF.

This rearrangement joins TRBV27 to TRBJ2-2, with TRBD1 identical over 7 bases. Looked up from germline, CDR1 is MNHEY and CDR2 is SMNVEV (reference sequence). CDR3 length: 14 amino acids. Losses at the gene ends were 5 bases for V and 3 bases for J; bases not matched to a gene: 3. The CDR3 loop reads CASSKDRHTGELFF. For the CDR3, the DNA is TGTGCCAGCAGTAAGGACAGGCACACCGGGGAGCTGTTTTTT.

This clone was recorded a few times. The chain uses TRBV28 and TRBJ1-6; 11 nucleotides agree with TRBD1. V was pared by 5 bases and J by 9 bases, with 3 bases of the junction left unmatched. Per germline, CDR1 MDHEN and CDR2 SYDVKM. The CDR3 spans 14 residues. The CDR3 DNA reads TGTGCCAGCAGTCTGGGACAGGGGGGTTCACCCCTCCACTTT. It specifies CASSLGQGGSPLHF.

The V gene is TRBV30, the J gene TRBJ1-2; 10 bases align to TRBD1. The ends lost 7 bases at V and 4 bases at J; junction bases unmatched: 6. Germline V lookup: CDR1 GTSNPN, CDR2 SVGIG (reference sequence). CDR3 size: 13 residues. As DNA, the CDR3 is TGTGCCTACGACAGGGGGCTGGGCTATGGCTACACCTTC. Translating it yields CAYDRGLGYGYTF.

This sequence joins TRBV30 and TRBJ1-2; a possible D gene is TRBD1 (5 bases). The germline CDR1 and CDR2 sequences are GTSNPN and SVGIG (reference sequence). V lost 3 bases and J lost 4, with 12 bases in between. The CDR3 has 13 amino acids. The CDR3 DNA is TGTGCCTGGAGCGGGGACTTGGGCTATGGCTACACCTTC. Its translation: CAWSGDLGYGYTF.

CDR3 loop: CASSTQGAGKETQYF. CDR3 nucleotides: TGTGCCAGTAGTACCCAGGGAGCGGGGAAAGAGACCCAGTACTTC. The chain is built from TRBV19 and TRBJ2-5, with TRBD2 matching over 7 bases. The CDR3 covers 15 residues. Germline CDR1 is LNHDA and CDR2 is SQIVND (reference sequence). V lost 4 bases to trimming and J lost 3 bases; unmatched junction nucleotides: 8.

The V and J genes are TRBV5-6 and TRBJ1-2, with no clear D. This CDR3 is 11 amino acids long. In germline, CDR1 is SGHDT, CDR2 YYEEEE. The germline V and J ends were trimmed by 2 bases and 8 bases, with 7 bases remaining between them. The CDR3 coding sequence is TGTGCCAGCAGCTTTAGAGGAGGCTACACCTTC. This encodes CASSFRGGYTF.

A single count supports this clone. This chain links TRBV30 with TRBJ2-5; D ambiguous. The length of the CDR3 is 14 residues. The V end lost 0 bases, the J end lost 4 bases, and 12 bases lay between the germline ends. The V gene's germline CDR1 is GTSNPN and CDR2 SVGIG (reference sequence). The CDR3 region has the DNA TGTGCCTGGAGTGTTGGGCAGGACCCAGAGACCCAGTACTTC. Encoded protein: CAWSVGQDPETQYF.

The genes are TRBV7-2 and TRBJ1-2; perhaps TRBD1 as D (6 bases). The CDR3 contains 14 residues. V dropped 1 base and J dropped 7 bases, with 13 bases sitting between them. CDR1 is SGHTA, CDR2 FQGNSA, per germline. CDR3 protein: CASSLGTGIPGYTF. CDR3 coding DNA: TGTGCCAGCAGCTTAGGAACAGGGATCCCTGGCTACACCTTC.

V usage is TRBV18 and J usage is TRBJ1-2; tentatively, D is TRBD1 (5 bases). The CDR3 is made up of 13 amino acids. Trimming removed 2 bases from V and 3 bases from J, with 7 bases in between. CDR1 is KGHSH and CDR2 is LQKENI in the germline V gene. The CDR3: CASSPGADYGYTF. CDR3 in DNA: TGTGCCAGCTCACCAGGGGCTGACTATGGCTACACCTTC.

The V call is TRBV18, the J call TRBJ2-5; 10 bases are shared with TRBD2. The CDR3 has 16 amino acids. J was trimmed by 4 bases and V by 3 bases; bases with no gene match: 8. Germline V lookup: CDR1 KGHSH, CDR2 LQKENI. The chain's CDR3 is CASSPTGTSDPETQYF. CDR3 in DNA: TGTGCCAGCTCACCGACCGGGACTAGCGATCCAGAGACCCAGTACTTC.

The rearrangement uses TRBV6-6 and TRBJ1-1; D might be TRBD1 (5 bases). With 7 bases removed from V and 7 bases from J, the gap between germline ends came to 16 bases. CDR1 is MNHNY and CDR2 is SVGAGI in the germline V gene (reference sequence). The CDR3 length is 13 residues. Here the CDR3 reads CASTIDSGHEAFF. CDR3 coding DNA: TGTGCCAGCACGATAGACAGCGGGCATGAAGCTTTCTTT.

The genes are TRBV5-1 and TRBJ2-7, with TRBD1 matching 8 bases. V was pared by 0 bases and J by 4 bases, with 6 bases of the junction left unmatched. Looked up from germline, CDR1 is SGHRS and CDR2 is YFSETQ. This CDR3 contains 15 residues. CDR3 nucleotide sequence: TGCGCCAGCAGCTTGGTTGACAGGGGACAGTACGAGCAGTACTTC. Translated, it gives CASSLVDRGQYEQYF.